This T cell receptor beta chain was identified in a study of cytomegalovirus exposure and HLA in healthy donors. Overall study results and limits: Because they were indistinguishable, some V segments, including TRBV6-2 and TRBV6-3, were excluded. There were about 160 TCR beta chains listed as cytomegalovirus-associated. Researchers reported that three CMV-associated chains were confirmed in vitro as CMV antigen-specific.

Germline V gene lookup returns CDR1 KGHSH and CDR2 LQKENI. J gave up 5 bases and V 6 bases, and 9 bases lay outside the gene matches. The CDR3 consists of 14 residues. PCR used 60 Vbeta primers and 13 Jbeta primers. Only in-frame clones appear in the TCRdb table, and some are missing; sequencing was by immunoSEQ multiplex PCR. The table lists about 130,000 clones, around 85% of them singletons. Notes on this clone: The antigen is unknown.

V gene TRBV18 combines with J gene TRBJ2-7, with 8 bases matching TRBD1. The sample taken for sequencing was PBMCs. The sequence was collected from a woman aged 25 to 39 in good health and CMV-seropositive. The CDR3 DNA reads TGTGCCAGCTCCCCCTGGACAGGGACTGACGAGCAGTACTTC. Translated, it gives CASSPWTGTDEQYF.